Shown below are 12 T cell receptor beta chains from a single sample sequenced in a study of T cell changes during pregnancy in multiple sclerosis. Repertoires were generated with immunoSEQ multiplex PCR, while TCRdb's copy carries only in-frame clones and drops some. Seen here are about 52,000 clones, 92% observed once, and the top ten hold around 0.73%. The sequencing here drew on CD4+ T cells from peripheral blood mononuclear cells, taken in the third trimester of pregnancy. Receptor source: a female donor with multiple sclerosis, enrolled in a pregnancy study.

The chain carries TRBV9 and TRBJ1-4, with TRBD1 as a possible D gene (5 bases). The germline gives CDR1 SGDLS, CDR2 YYNGEE. CDR3 size: 15 residues. V dropped 7 bases and J dropped 8 bases, with 21 bases sitting between them. DNA for the CDR3: TGTGCCAGCGGAGGGCCCACGGGGGTACAGGAAAAACTGTTTTTT. Translating it yields CASGGPTGVQEKLFF. Complete variable domain (other parts from reference TRBV9 and TRBJ1-4): DSGVTQTPKHLITATGQRVTLRCSPRSGDLSVYWYQQSLDQGLQFLIQYYNGEERAKGNILERFSAQQFPDLHSELNLSSLELGDSALYFCASGGPTGVQEKLFFGSGTQLSVL.

This chain links TRBV2 with TRBJ2-7; 14 nucleotides align to TRBD2. The CDR3 length is 12 residues. Germline lookup yields CDR1 SNHLY and CDR2 FYNNEI. The junction had 4 bases not matched to a gene; V was cut back by 11 bases and J by 7 bases. The CDR3 DNA is TGTGCCGGGACTAGCGGGGGAGGTGAGCAGTACTTC. This encodes CAGTSGGGEQYF.

With regard to this clone: Its ends do not fully match the called genes, so a read error is possible. The V gene is TRBV6-5, the J gene TRBJ2-7; 9 nucleotides line up with TRBD1. CDR1 MNHEY and CDR2 SVGAGI come from the germline V gene. The length of the CDR3 is 11 residues. This CDR3 is CASSHGQGPDF. CDR3 nucleotide sequence: TGTGCCAGCAGCCACGGACAGGGGCCTGACTTC.

The chain is built from TRBV6-1 and TRBJ1-2; maybe TRBD1 (5 bases). CDR1 and CDR2 (germline): MNHNS, SASEGT. Deletions cut 6 bases from V and 7 bases from J, with 12 bases between. The CDR3 is 12 residues long. In nucleotides, the CDR3 is TGTGCCAGCAGGACCCCGGGGGTTGGCTACACCTTC. It translates to CASRTPGVGYTF.

This chain joins TRBV5-5 and TRBJ1-3; 7 bases fit TRBD1. J was trimmed by 0 bases and V by 4 bases; bases with no gene match: 7. CDR3 length equals 16 residues. CDR1 SGHKS and CDR2 YYEKEE come from the germline V gene (reference sequence). The CDR3 loop is CASSRTGVSSGNTIYF. CDR3 nucleotides: TGTGCCAGCAGCAGGACAGGAGTCAGCTCTGGAAACACCATATATTTT.

This chain uses TRBV11-2 with TRBJ1-2, with a possible D match to TRBD1 (6 bases). CDR1 SGHAT and CDR2 FQNNGV come from the germline V gene. Trimming stripped 4 bases from V and 4 bases from J, with 16 bases between. The CDR3 is 15 amino acids. The CDR3 nucleotides are TGTGCCAGCAGCTCCTCGGGGGGGCTGGGCTATGGCTACACCTTC. Translation: CASSSSGGLGYGYTF.

This clone was detected once. CDR3 amino acids: CASSTGVGTEAFF. CDR3 in DNA: TGTGCCAGTAGTACAGGGGTAGGGACTGAAGCTTTCTTT. The genes are TRBV19 and TRBJ1-1; D may be TRBD1 (6 bases). Trimming shortened V by 4 bases and J by 5 bases, and 11 bases separated the two germline ends. This CDR3 is 13 amino acids long. CDR1 is LNHDA and CDR2 is SQIVND in the germline V gene (reference sequence).

The chain carries TRBV11-2 and TRBJ1-2, with D possibly being TRBD1 (6 bases). The CDR3 is 13 amino acids. CDR1 and CDR2 from the germline V gene are SGHAT and FQNNGV. Deletions cut 3 bases from V and 7 bases from J, with 12 bases between. CDR3 protein: CASSFPGAGGYTF. In DNA form, the CDR3 reads TGTGCCAGCAGCTTCCCAGGGGCAGGTGGCTACACCTTC.

This chain joins TRBV7-2 and TRBJ2-2, with 9 bases aligning to TRBD1. This CDR3 contains 15 residues. The germline V gene encodes CDR1 SGHTA and CDR2 FQGNSA. The V gene end was trimmed by 5 bases and the J gene end by 5 bases; junction bases not matched to a gene: 6. CDR3 protein: CASSPRDRATGELFF. CDR3 sequence (DNA): TGTGCCAGCAGCCCCCGGGACAGGGCAACCGGGGAGCTGTTTTTT.

V usage is TRBV7-3 and J usage is TRBJ1-2; 9 bases fit TRBD1. V shed 4 bases, J shed 4 bases, and the junction held 16 bases outside the gene matches. This CDR3 comprises 18 residues. Germline V gives CDR1 SGHTA, CDR2 FQGTGA. The chain's CDR3 is CASSSGPPAGQGTYGYTF. The DNA of the CDR3 is TGTGCCAGCAGCTCCGGCCCCCCAGCGGGACAGGGAACCTATGGCTACACCTTC.

This clone appeared once. The chain links TRBV6-5 to TRBJ2-2, with TRBD2 matching over 7 bases. V gave up 2 bases and J gave up 4 bases; unmatched junction bases: 4. The CDR3 contains 15 residues. The V gene's germline CDR1 is MNHEY and CDR2 SVGAGI. Here the CDR3 reads CASSYVGGTTGELFF. The CDR3 coding sequence is TGTGCCAGCAGTTACGTCGGGGGGACCACCGGGGAGCTGTTTTTT.

This chain connects TRBV7-2 to TRBJ2-7; 9 bases line up with TRBD1. J lost 4 bases, V lost 5 bases, and 9 bases had no gene match. The germline V gene has CDR1 SGHTA and CDR2 FQGNSA. The CDR3 has 15 residues. CDR3 sequence reads: CASSGPGQGRYEQYF. The CDR3 nucleotides read TGTGCCAGCAGCGGGCCGGGACAGGGAAGATACGAGCAGTACTTC.